The sequence of this T cell receptor (beta chain) was determined in a study of T cells expressing NK-cell markers. General study findings and limits: The leading position in the CD3+CD56-NKG2C+ fraction of several donors also went to these clonotypes.

Using the 5' RACE reads, TCRdb records one entry per CDR3 protein without DNA. Its table lists 440,000 or so distinct CDR3 sequences. Details on this clonotype: Its antigen is unidentified.

Germline assignment: CDR1 LGHNA and CDR2 YSLEER. This CDR3 is built from 16 residues. Specimen: blood T cells: a sorted CD56 or NKG2C T cell subset, CD4+ or CD8+ T cells, or bulk PBMC T cells (not recorded which). The receptor was isolated from a woman between 18 and 75 years old in good health. The chain employs TRBV4-3 and TRBJ2-2. CDR3 sequence reads: CASSQEIRTPTGELFF.